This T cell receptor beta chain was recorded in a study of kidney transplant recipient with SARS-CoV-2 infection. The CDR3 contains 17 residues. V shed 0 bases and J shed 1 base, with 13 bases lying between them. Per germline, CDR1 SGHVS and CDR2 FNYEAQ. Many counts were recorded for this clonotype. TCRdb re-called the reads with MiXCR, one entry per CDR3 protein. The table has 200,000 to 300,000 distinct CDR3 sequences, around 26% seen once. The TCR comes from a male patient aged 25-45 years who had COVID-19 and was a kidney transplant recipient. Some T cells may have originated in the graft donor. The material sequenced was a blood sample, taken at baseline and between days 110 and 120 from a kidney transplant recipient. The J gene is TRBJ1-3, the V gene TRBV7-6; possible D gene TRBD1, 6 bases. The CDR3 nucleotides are TGTGCCAGCAGCTTAGCGTACAGGGTGGGATCTGGAAACACCATATATTTT. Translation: CASSLAYRVGSGNTIYF. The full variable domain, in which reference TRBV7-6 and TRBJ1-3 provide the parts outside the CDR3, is GAGVSQSPRYKVTKRGQDVALRCDPISGHVSLYWYRQALGQGPEFLTYFNYEAQQDKSGLPNDRFSAERPEGSISTLTIQRTEQRDSAMYRCASSLAYRVGSGNTIYFGEGSWLTVV.